What follows is one TCR beta chain and its context. No antigen is known for it. This sample was included in a study of cytomegalovirus exposure and HLA in healthy donors. The method was immunoSEQ multiplex PCR; TCRdb's version includes in-frame clones alone and lacks a portion of them. The sample consists of 130,000 or so clones, more than 75% of them appearing once. Study-wide findings and caveats: Reported results showed that the classifier diagnosed cytomegalovirus status with high specificity and sensitivity.

V dropped 4 bases and J dropped 7; count of bases not matched to a gene: 13. The germline gives CDR1 SGDLS, CDR2 YYNGEE. This CDR3 region has 15 residues. The sample consisted of PBMCs. The V gene is TRBV9, the J gene TRBJ1-2; the match to TRBD1 covers 7 bases. The sequence derives from a woman aged 25 to 45 in good health and CMV-seronegative. The CDR3 DNA reads as TGTGCCAGCAGCCCGACCGGGCAGGGGGTTATTGGCTACACCTTC. It translates to CASSPTGQGVIGYTF.